The rows below give T cell receptor beta chains drawn from one sample of a study of vaccination and CD4 T cells after COVID-19. These receptors have no identified antigens. TCRdb fed the PCR reads into MiXCR, producing one record per CDR3 protein. The sample contains approximately 13,000 distinct CDR3 sequences, 51% of which appear only once. What was sequenced was CD4+ T cells from blood, cultured in vitro. The receptors were gathered from a human donor who had recovered from COVID-19. CDR3s include the opening cysteine and the closing phenylalanine or tryptophan. Each record gives: J gene, clone size, CDR3 length, D gene, V gene, CDR3 DNA, CDR3 protein. D genes are given only for firm matches. Clone size appears in some rows only: once, few, many, or a class for an expanded clone.

J: TRBJ2-7; size: NA; length: 14; D: TRBD2; V: TRBV7-3; DNA: TGTGCCAGCAGTTTCCAGCGGGGGCCCTACGAGCAGTACTTC; CDR3: CASSFQRGPYEQYF
J: TRBJ2-3; size: once; length: 11; D: TRBD1; V: TRBV10-2; DNA: TGCGCCAGCACCCTAGGGGGCACGCAGTATTTT; CDR3: CASTLGGTQYF
J: TRBJ1-3; size: NA; length: 13; D: NA; V: TRBV12-3/TRBV12-4; DNA: TGTGCCAGCAGTCCGGGACGGAGAAACACCATATATTTT; CDR3: CASSPGRRNTIYF
J: TRBJ2-2; size: NA; length: 15; D: NA; V: TRBV7-3; DNA: TGTGCCAGCAGCTTAAACGGGGGTTACACCGGGGAGCTGTTTTTT; CDR3: CASSLNGGYTGELFF
J: TRBJ1-5; size: NA; length: 13; D: NA; V: TRBV20-1; DNA: TGCAGTGCTAGAGGGCAGAGCAATCAGCCCCAGCATTTT; CDR3: CSARGQSNQPQHF
J: TRBJ2-2; size: few; length: 13; D: NA; V: TRBV2; DNA: TGTGCCAGCAGTGTTGAGAACACCGGGGAGCTGTTTTTT; CDR3: CASSVENTGELFF
J: TRBJ2-1; size: once; length: 13; D: TRBD1; V: TRBV7-7; DNA: TGTGCTAGCAGCTTCACAGGGGGATATGAGCAGTTCTTC; CDR3: CASSFTGGYEQFF
J: TRBJ1-5; size: NA; length: 17; D: TRBD1; V: TRBV6-1; DNA: TGTGCCAGCAGTGAAAGGATCCAGGGGGTGGGTAATCAGCCCCAGCATTTT; CDR3: CASSERIQGVGNQPQHF
J: TRBJ1-2; size: NA; length: 14; D: TRBD1; V: TRBV20-1; DNA: TGCAGTGCTAGGACAGGGAGGCACTGGGATGGCTACACCTTC; CDR3: CSARTGRHWDGYTF
J: TRBJ1-1; size: NA; length: 14; D: NA; V: TRBV24-1; DNA: TGTGCCACCAGTGGGGGGGGCCTAGGGGCTGAAGCTTTCTTT; CDR3: CATSGGGLGAEAFF
J: TRBJ2-3; size: NA; length: 17; D: NA; V: TRBV5-5; DNA: TGTGCCAGCAGCCGGTCCCCCCTGACAGGTGGGACAGATACGCAGTATTTT; CDR3: CASSRSPLTGGTDTQYF
J: TRBJ2-5; size: NA; length: 15; D: TRBD1; V: TRBV5-4; DNA: TGTGCCAGCAGCCTACCGGACAGGGGGCTTGAGACCCAGTACTTC; CDR3: CASSLPDRGLETQYF
J: TRBJ2-1; size: NA; length: 13; D: TRBD1; V: TRBV20-1; DNA: TGCAGTGCTCCGGGACAGGGGGACAATGAGCAGTTCTTC; CDR3: CSAPGQGDNEQFF
J: TRBJ2-2; size: NA; length: 17; D: TRBD2; V: TRBV7-2; DNA: TGTGCCAGCACCCAACCCAGGACTAGCGGGAGTGACGGGGAGCTGTTTTTT; CDR3: CASTQPRTSGSDGELFF
J: TRBJ1-6; size: few; length: 16; D: NA; V: TRBV7-6; DNA: TGTGCCAGCAGCTCCGGGATGCGGGAGTATAATTCACCCCTCCACTTT; CDR3: CASSSGMREYNSPLHF
J: TRBJ2-3; size: NA; length: 16; D: NA; V: TRBV18; DNA: TGTGCCAGCTCACGAGCGAGCGGCCTTAGCACAGATACGCAGTATTTT; CDR3: CASSRASGLSTDTQYF
J: TRBJ2-5; size: few; length: 13; D: TRBD1; V: TRBV6-1; DNA: TGTGCCAGCACAAACAGGGGCCAAGAGACCCAGTACTTC; CDR3: CASTNRGQETQYF